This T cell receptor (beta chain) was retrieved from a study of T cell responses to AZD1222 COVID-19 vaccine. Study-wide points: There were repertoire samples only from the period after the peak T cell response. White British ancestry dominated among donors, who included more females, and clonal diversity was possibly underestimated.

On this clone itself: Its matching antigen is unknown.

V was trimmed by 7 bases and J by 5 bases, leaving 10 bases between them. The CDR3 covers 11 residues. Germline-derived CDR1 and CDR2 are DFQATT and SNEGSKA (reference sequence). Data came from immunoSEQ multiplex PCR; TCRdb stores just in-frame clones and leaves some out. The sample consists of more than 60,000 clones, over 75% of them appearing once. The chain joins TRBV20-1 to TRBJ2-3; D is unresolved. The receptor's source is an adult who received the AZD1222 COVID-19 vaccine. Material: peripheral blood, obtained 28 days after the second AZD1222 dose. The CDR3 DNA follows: TGCAGTGTAGTAAAAGGAGATACGCAGTATTTT. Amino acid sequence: CSVVKGDTQYF.